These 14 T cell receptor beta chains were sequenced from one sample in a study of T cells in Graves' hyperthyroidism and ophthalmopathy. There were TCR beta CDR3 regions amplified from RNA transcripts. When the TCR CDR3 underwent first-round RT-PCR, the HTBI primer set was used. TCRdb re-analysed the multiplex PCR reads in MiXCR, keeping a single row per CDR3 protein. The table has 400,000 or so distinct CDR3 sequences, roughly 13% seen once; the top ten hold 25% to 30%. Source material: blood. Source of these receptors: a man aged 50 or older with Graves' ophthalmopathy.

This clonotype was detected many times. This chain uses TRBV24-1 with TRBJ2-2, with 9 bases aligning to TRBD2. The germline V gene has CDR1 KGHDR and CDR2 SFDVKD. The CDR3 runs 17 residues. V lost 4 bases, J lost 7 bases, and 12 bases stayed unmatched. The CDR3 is CATSDLPPREGLGELFF. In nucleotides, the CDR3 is TGTGCCACCAGTGACCTCCCCCCGCGGGAGGGCCTCGGGGAGCTGTTTTTT.

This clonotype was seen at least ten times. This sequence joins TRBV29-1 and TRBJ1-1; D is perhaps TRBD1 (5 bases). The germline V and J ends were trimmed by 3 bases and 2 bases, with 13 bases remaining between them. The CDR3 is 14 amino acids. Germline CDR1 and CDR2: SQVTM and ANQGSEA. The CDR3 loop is CSVELSGTNTEAFF. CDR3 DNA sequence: TGCAGCGTTGAGCTGTCCGGGACCAACACTGAAGCTTTCTTT.

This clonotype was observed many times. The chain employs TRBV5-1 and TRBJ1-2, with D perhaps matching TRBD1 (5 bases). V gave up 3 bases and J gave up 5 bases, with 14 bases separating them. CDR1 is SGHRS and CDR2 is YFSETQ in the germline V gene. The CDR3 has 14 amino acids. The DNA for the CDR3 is TGCGCCAGCAGCTCCGGGACTCCGGGTTATGGCTACACCTTC. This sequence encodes CASSSGTPGYGYTF. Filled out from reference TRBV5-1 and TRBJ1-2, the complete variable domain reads KAGVTQTPRYLIKTRGQQVTLSCSPISGHRSVSWYQQTPGQGLQFLFEYFSETQRNKGNFPGRFSGRQFSNSRSEMNVSTLELGDSALYLCASSSGTPGYGYTFGSGTRLTVV.

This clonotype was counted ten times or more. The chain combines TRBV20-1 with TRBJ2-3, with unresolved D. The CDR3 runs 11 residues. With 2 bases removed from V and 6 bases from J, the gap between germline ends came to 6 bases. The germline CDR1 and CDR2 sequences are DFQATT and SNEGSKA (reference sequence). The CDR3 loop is CSARSLDTQYF. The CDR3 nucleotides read TGCAGTGCTAGATCCCTTGATACGCAGTATTTT.

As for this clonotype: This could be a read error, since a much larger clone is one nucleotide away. The CDR3: CASSLTRTSGRTSGTQYF. CDR3 nucleotides: TGTGCCAGCAGTCTCACGAGGACTAGCGGGAGAACGTCAGGTACGCAGTATTTT. The V gene is TRBV6-1, the J gene TRBJ2-3; 13 bases are shared with TRBD2. CDR1 and CDR2 from the germline V gene are MNHNS and SASEGT. The CDR3 covers 18 residues. J gave up 8 bases and V 5 bases, and 16 bases lay outside the gene matches.

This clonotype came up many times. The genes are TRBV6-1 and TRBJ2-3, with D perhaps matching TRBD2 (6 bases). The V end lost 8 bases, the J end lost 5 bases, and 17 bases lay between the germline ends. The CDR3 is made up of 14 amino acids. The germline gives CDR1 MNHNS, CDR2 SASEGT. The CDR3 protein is CASADGGKGDTQYF. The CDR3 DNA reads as TGTGCCAGCGCGGATGGGGGGAAGGGAGATACGCAGTATTTT.

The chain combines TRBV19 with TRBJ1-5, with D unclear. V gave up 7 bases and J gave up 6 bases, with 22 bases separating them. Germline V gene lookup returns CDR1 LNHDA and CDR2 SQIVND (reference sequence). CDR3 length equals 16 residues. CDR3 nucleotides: TGTGCCAGTACCCCAATGGGGAGCCCCGGAGGTCAGCCCCAGCATTTT. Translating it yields CASTPMGSPGGQPQHF. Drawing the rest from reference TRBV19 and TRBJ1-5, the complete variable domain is DGGITQSPKYLFRKEGQNVTLSCEQNLNHDAMYWYRQDPGQGLRLIYYSQIVNDFQKGDIAEGYSVSREKKESFPLTVTSAQKNPTAFYLCASTPMGSPGGQPQHFGDGTRLSIL.

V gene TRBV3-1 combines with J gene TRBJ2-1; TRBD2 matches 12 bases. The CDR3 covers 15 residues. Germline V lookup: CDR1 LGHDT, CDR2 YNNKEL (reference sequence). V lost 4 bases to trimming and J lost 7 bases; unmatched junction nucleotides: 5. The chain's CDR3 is CASSLTTSGRNEQFF. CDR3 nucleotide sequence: TGTGCCAGCAGCCTGACGACTAGCGGGAGAAATGAGCAGTTCTTC.

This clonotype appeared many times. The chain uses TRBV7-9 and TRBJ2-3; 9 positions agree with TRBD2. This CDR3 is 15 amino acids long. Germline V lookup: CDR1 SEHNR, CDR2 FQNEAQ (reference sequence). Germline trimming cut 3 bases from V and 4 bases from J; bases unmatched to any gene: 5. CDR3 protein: CASSFPGLASDTQYF. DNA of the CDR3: TGTGCCAGCAGCTTCCCGGGACTAGCTTCAGATACGCAGTATTTT.

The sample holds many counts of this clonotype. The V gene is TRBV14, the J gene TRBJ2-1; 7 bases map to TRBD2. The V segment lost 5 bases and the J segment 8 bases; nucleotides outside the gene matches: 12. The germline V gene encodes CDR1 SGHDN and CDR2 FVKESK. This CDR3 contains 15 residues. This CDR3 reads CASSYSGLVFDEQFF. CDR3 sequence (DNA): TGTGCCAGCAGCTATTCCGGACTAGTATTTGATGAGCAGTTCTTC. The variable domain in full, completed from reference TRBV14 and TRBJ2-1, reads EAGVTQFPSHSVIEKGQTVTLRCDPISGHDNLYWYRRVMGKEIKFLLHFVKESKQDESGMPNNRFLAERTGGTYSTLKVQPAELEDSGVYFCASSYSGLVFDEQFFGPGTRLTVL.

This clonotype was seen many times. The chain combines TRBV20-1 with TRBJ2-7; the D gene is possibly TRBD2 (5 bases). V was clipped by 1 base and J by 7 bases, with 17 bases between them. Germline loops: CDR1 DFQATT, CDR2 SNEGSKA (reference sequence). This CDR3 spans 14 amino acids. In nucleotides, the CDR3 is TGCAGTGCTAGAGGCGGGCCTTATTTGGCGGAGCAGTACTTC. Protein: CSARGGPYLAEQYF.

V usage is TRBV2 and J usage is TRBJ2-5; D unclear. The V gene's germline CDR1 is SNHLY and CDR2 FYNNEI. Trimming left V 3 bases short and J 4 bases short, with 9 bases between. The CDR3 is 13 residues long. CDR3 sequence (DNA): TGTGCCAGCAGTGAGCTATCGCGAGAGACCCAGTACTTC. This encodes CASSELSRETQYF.

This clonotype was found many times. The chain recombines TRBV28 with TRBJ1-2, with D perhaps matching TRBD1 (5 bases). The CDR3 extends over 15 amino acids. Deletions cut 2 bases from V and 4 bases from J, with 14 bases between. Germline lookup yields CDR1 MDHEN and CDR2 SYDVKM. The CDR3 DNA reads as TGTGCCAGCAGTTTAATCGCGCGGGACCTCTATGGCTACACCTTC. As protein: CASSLIARDLYGYTF.

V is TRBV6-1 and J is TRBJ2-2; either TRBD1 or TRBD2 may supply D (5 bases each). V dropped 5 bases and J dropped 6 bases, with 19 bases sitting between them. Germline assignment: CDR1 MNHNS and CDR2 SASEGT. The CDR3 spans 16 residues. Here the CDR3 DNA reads TGTGCCAGCAGTCCTCACGGGACGCGTGGTGCCGGGGAGCTGTTTTTT. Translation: CASSPHGTRGAGELFF.